This T cell receptor beta chain appears in the sequencing data of a study of cytomegalovirus exposure and HLA in healthy donors. Trimming removed 3 bases from V and 5 bases from J; junction bases left unmatched: 9. The germline gives CDR1 ENHRY, CDR2 SYGVKD. CDR3 length: 16 residues. Comment on this clone: Its specificity is not known.

Amplification used 60 Vbeta primers and 13 Jbeta primers. Produced via immunoSEQ multiplex PCR; TCRdb's table is partial and in-frame only. The sample carries about 140,000 clones, 82% recorded once. General study findings and limits: In vitro data verified three CMV-associated chains as specific for CMV antigens. Accurate prediction of HLA-A and HLA-B alleles (for most subjects) was reportedly achieved from TCR beta sequences. Most of the CMV-associated TCR beta chains (in a later analysis) appeared to be HLA-restricted.

The material sequenced was PBMCs. This chain connects TRBV10-3 to TRBJ2-1; 8 nucleotides align to TRBD1. The receptor's source is a young man in good health and CMV-seropositive. The CDR3 sequence is CAISEQDRAIHNEQFF. DNA for the CDR3: TGTGCCATCAGTGAACAGGACAGGGCGATTCACAATGAGCAGTTCTTC.